Presented here are 18 T cell receptor beta chains from one specimen sequenced in a study of T cell responses to AZD1222 COVID-19 vaccine. Libraries were prepared by immunoSEQ multiplex PCR; TCRdb keeps only in-frame clonotypes and omits some of them. This sample carries 95,000 to 100,000 clones, roughly 90% of them seen once, and the ten largest clones take roughly 15%. Source: peripheral blood, taken 28 days after the second AZD1222 dose. The receptors here all came from an adult who received the AZD1222 COVID-19 vaccine.

This clone turned up a few times. The rearrangement joins TRBV19 to TRBJ2-3; 8 nucleotides align to TRBD2. Germline CDR1 reads LNHDA; CDR2 reads SQIVND (reference sequence). V shed 3 bases, J shed 3 bases, and the junction held 5 bases outside the gene matches. This CDR3 is 15 amino acids long. CDR3 protein: CASSIGGAGTDTQYF. Here the CDR3 DNA reads TGTGCCAGTAGTATCGGGGGGGCCGGGACAGATACGCAGTATTTT.

In this sample, this clone turned up once. The chain combines TRBV9 with TRBJ2-7, with TRBD2 matching over 9 bases. This CDR3 has 20 residues. CDR1 is SGDLS and CDR2 is YYNGEE in the germline V gene. The V segment lost 4 bases and the J segment 6 bases; nucleotides outside the gene matches: 26. The DNA for the CDR3 is TGTGCCAGCAGCCCGATCGATCCCTTTAGCGGGAGCGCTTGGGGCAGCGAGCAGTACTTC. Its protein product is CASSPIDPFSGSAWGSEQYF.

In its sample, this clone was seen once. The CDR3 DNA reads as TGTGCCAGCAGTTTATTAGACAGTTACACAGATACGCAGTATTTT. Translation: CASSLLDSYTDTQYF. The chain carries TRBV27 and TRBJ2-3; D is perhaps TRBD1 (5 bases). In germline, CDR1 is MNHEY, CDR2 SMNVEV (reference sequence). The ends were cut back, 1 base at V and 2 bases at J, with 10 bases in the middle. This CDR3 region has 15 residues.

The chain couples TRBV4-2 to TRBJ1-2; D remains unclear. Germline V CDR1 and CDR2: LGHNA, YNFKEQ. With 4 bases removed from V and 5 bases from J, the gap between germline ends came to 11 bases. This CDR3 has 13 residues. The chain's CDR3 is CASSRLERYGYTF. CDR3 DNA: TGTGCCAGCAGCCGCCTGGAGAGATATGGCTACACCTTC.

J is TRBJ1-2 and V is TRBV3-1 (or the pseudogene TRBV3-2), with 8 bases matching TRBD1. There are 14 residues in the CDR3. Looked up from germline, CDR1 is LGHDT and CDR2 is YNNKEL (reference sequence). V lost 0 bases and J lost 8; bases outside the gene matches: 5. In DNA, the CDR3 is TGTGCCAGCAGCCAAGATTGGACAGGGCAAGGCTACACCTTC. Translation: CASSQDWTGQGYTF.

J is TRBJ2-2 and V is TRBV19, with D possibly matching TRBD1 (5 bases). The germline gives CDR1 LNHDA, CDR2 SQIVND (reference sequence). Trimming pared 5 bases from V and 4 bases from J, leaving 11 bases between. The CDR3 contains 14 residues. CDR3 coding DNA: TGTGCCAGTAGTTGGACAAGGGGCACCGGGGAGCTGTTTTTT. Its protein is CASSWTRGTGELFF.

V gene TRBV4-1 combines with J gene TRBJ2-3; D gene uncertain. Trimming pared 2 bases from V and 0 bases from J, leaving 9 bases between. This CDR3 contains 15 residues. Germline V CDR1 and CDR2: MGHRA, YSYEKL. The CDR3 is CASSQSSPSTDTQYF. Written as DNA, the CDR3 is TGCGCCAGCAGCCAATCGTCACCAAGCACAGATACGCAGTATTTT.

The rearrangement uses TRBV27 and TRBJ1-5; TRBD1 matches at 8 bases. V lost 5 bases and J lost 9; bases outside the gene matches: 6. Germline CDR1 is MNHEY and CDR2 is SMNVEV (reference sequence). The CDR3 loop spans 13 amino acids. The DNA of the CDR3 is TGTGCCAGCAGTCTCGGGACAGGTGCGCCCCAGCATTTT. Translation: CASSLGTGAPQHF.

This chain uses TRBV3-1 (or the pseudogene TRBV3-2) with TRBJ2-6; D is ambiguous. CDR3 size: 13 residues. Germline CDR1 is LGHDT and CDR2 is YNNKEL (reference sequence). Trimming removed 1 base from V and 3 bases from J, with 1 base in between. The CDR3: CASSQVGANVLTF. The CDR3 DNA reads TGTGCCAGCAGCCAAGTTGGGGCCAACGTCCTGACTTTC.

The chain is built from TRBV21-1 and TRBJ1-5. TRBV21-1 is a recognized pseudogene. CDR3 size: 18 residues. CDR3 nucleotide sequence: TGTGCCAGCAGCACGAGAAACAGGGGAGGGTCTAACAATCAGCCCCAGCATTTT. Its protein is CASSTRNRGGSNNQPQHF.

The table lists this clone with a few counts. The J gene is TRBJ2-1, the V gene TRBV29-1; 7 positions agree with TRBD2. The V segment lost 7 bases and the J segment 4 bases; nucleotides outside the gene matches: 16. The CDR3 is 16 residues long. Germline V gene sequence: CDR1 SQVTM, CDR2 ANQGSEA. The CDR3 sequence: CSARGEAGTLYNEQFF. The CDR3 DNA reads as TGCAGCGCCCGCGGGGAAGCGGGGACCTTGTACAATGAGCAGTTCTTC.

This clone has just a few counts. V gene TRBV4-1 combines with J gene TRBJ2-2, with D possibly matching TRBD2 (5 bases). Germline values: CDR1 MGHRA, CDR2 YSYEKL. Trimming removed 2 bases at V and 1 base at J, with 20 bases between. This CDR3 is built from 19 residues. CDR3 sequence reads: CASSQKTTIDYQNTGELFF. The CDR3, as DNA: TGCGCCAGCAGCCAAAAAACCACCATAGACTACCAGAACACCGGGGAGCTGTTTTTT.

This chain joins TRBV12-3 or TRBV12-4 and TRBJ1-1, with TRBD1 identical over 7 bases. The J segment lost 1 base and the V segment lost 10 bases, leaving 3 bases of the junction unmatched. The CDR3 spans 12 residues. The CDR3 sequence: CAIWDRNTEAFF. Here the CDR3 DNA reads TGTGCCATCTGGGACAGGAACACTGAAGCTTTCTTT.

The CDR3 loop is CASSLAGPLYEQYF. The CDR3 nucleotides read TGTGCCAGCAGCTTAGCAGGCCCCCTCTACGAGCAGTACTTC. This sequence joins TRBV11-3 and TRBJ2-7; no firm D call. This CDR3 is built from 14 residues. The germline V and J ends were trimmed by 1 base and 3 bases, with 10 bases remaining between them. CDR1 and CDR2 (germline): SGHNT, YENEEA.

The genes are TRBV5-1 and TRBJ2-5, with a possible D match to TRBD2 (6 bases). CDR3 size: 14 residues. Trimming shortened V by 4 bases and J by 3 bases, and 13 bases separated the two germline ends. Germline CDR1 SGHRS, CDR2 YFSETQ. CDR3 sequence: CASSPRGREETQYF. The CDR3 DNA reads TGCGCCAGCAGCCCGCGGGGAAGGGAAGAGACCCAGTACTTC.

J is TRBJ2-7 and V is TRBV5-4; D not resolved. The CDR3 has 13 residues. With 4 bases removed from V and 3 bases from J, the gap between germline ends came to 11 bases. Germline loops: CDR1 SGHNT, CDR2 YYREEE (reference sequence). The CDR3 region is CASSPELGYEQYF. For the CDR3, the DNA is TGTGCCAGCAGCCCCGAACTGGGCTACGAGCAGTACTTC.

This chain connects TRBV29-1 to TRBJ1-1, with 7 bases identical to TRBD1. The CDR3 is 14 residues long. The V segment lost 6 bases and the J segment 0 bases; nucleotides outside the gene matches: 7. The germline V gene encodes CDR1 SQVTM and CDR2 ANQGSEA. CDR3 nucleotide sequence: TGCAGCGTGGTGACAGGGAATTTGAACACTGAAGCTTTCTTT. This encodes CSVVTGNLNTEAFF.

The genes are TRBV5-1 and TRBJ1-4; D perhaps matches TRBD1 (5 bases). The germline V and J ends were trimmed by 5 bases and 6 bases, with 8 bases remaining between them. Germline V gives CDR1 SGHRS, CDR2 YFSETQ. The CDR3 sequence is 12 residues long. CDR3 loop: CASSGRDEKLFF. The DNA of the CDR3 is TGCGCCAGCAGTGGCAGGGATGAAAAACTGTTTTTT.